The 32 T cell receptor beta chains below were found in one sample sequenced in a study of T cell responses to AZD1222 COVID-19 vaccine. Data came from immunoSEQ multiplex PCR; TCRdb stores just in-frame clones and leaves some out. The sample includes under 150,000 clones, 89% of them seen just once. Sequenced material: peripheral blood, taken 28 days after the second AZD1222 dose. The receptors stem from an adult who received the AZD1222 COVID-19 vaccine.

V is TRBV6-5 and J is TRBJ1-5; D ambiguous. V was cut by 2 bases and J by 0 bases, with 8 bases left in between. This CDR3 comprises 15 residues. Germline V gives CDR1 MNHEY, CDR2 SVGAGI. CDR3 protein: CASSYTANSNQPQHF. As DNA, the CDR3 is TGTGCCAGCAGTTACACCGCCAATAGCAATCAGCCCCAGCATTTT.

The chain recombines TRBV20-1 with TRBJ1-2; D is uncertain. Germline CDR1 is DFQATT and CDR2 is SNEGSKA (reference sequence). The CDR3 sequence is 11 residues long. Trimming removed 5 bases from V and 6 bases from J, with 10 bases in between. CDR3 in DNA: TGCAGTGCTCTGGGGAAGAATGGCTACACCTTC. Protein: CSALGKNGYTF.

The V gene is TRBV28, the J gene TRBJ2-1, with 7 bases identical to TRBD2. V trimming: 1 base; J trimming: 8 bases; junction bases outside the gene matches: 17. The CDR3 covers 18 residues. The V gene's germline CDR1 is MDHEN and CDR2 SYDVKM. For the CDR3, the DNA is TGTGCCAGCAGTTTATCGGACGAAACTAGCGCGATGGGCCATGAGCAGTTCTTC. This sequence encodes CASSLSDETSAMGHEQFF.

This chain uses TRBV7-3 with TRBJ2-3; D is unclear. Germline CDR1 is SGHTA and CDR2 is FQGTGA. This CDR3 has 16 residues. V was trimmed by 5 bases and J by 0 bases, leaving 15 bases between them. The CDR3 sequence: CASSPNTVASTDTQYF. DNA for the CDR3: TGTGCCAGCAGCCCAAATACGGTCGCCAGCACAGATACGCAGTATTTT.

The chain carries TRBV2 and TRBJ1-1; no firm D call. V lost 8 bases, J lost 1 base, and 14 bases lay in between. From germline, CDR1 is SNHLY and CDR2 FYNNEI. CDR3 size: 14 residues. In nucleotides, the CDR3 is TGTGCCAGCTGTCTCCAGACACAGAACACTGAAGCTTTCTTT. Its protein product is CASCLQTQNTEAFF.

The CDR3 bases are TGTGCCTGGAGTGAGGGGTGGAGCTCTGGAAACACCATATATTTT. Protein product: CAWSEGWSSGNTIYF. The V and J genes are TRBV30 and TRBJ1-3; a weak D match, TRBD1 (5 bases). Germline CDR1 reads GTSNPN; CDR2 reads SVGIG (reference sequence). There are 15 residues in the CDR3. V lost 1 base and J lost 0, with 10 bases in between.

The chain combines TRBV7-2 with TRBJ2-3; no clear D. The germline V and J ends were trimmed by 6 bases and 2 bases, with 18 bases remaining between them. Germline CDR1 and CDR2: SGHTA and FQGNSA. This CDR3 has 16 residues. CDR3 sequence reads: CASSPWGESPTDTQYF. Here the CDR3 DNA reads TGTGCCAGCAGTCCCTGGGGTGAGAGCCCCACAGATACGCAGTATTTT.

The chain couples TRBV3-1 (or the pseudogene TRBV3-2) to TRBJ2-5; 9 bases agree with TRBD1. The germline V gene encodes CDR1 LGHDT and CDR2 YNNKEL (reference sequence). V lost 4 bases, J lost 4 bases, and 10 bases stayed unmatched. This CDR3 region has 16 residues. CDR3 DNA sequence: TGTGCCAGCAGCCGCGTCGCACAGGGGGCCGGAGAGACCCAGTACTTC. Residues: CASSRVAQGAGETQYF.

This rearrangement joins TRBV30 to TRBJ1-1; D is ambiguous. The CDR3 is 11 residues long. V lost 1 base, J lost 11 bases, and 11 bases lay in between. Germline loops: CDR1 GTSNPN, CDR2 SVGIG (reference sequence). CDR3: CAWSEGSRAFF. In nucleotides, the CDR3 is TGTGCCTGGAGTGAGGGAAGCAGGGCTTTCTTT.

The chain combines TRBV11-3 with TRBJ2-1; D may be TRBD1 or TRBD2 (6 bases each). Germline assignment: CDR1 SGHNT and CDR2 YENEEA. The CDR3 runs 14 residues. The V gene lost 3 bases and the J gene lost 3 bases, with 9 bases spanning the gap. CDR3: CASSFEGGYNEQFF. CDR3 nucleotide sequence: TGTGCCAGCAGCTTTGAGGGGGGCTACAATGAGCAGTTCTTC.

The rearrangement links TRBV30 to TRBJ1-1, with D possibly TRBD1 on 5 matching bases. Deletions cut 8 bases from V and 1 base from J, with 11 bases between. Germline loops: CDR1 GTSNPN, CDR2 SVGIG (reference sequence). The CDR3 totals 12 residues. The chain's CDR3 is CAGARPNTEAFF. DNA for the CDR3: TGTGCCGGGGCGCGGCCGAACACTGAAGCTTTCTTT.

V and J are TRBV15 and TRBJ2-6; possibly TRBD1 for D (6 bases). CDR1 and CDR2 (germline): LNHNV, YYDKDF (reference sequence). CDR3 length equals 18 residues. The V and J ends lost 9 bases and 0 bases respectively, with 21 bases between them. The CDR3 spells CATVPSQGVASGANVLTF. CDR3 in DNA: TGTGCCACGGTGCCATCACAGGGAGTTGCCTCTGGGGCCAACGTCCTGACTTTC.

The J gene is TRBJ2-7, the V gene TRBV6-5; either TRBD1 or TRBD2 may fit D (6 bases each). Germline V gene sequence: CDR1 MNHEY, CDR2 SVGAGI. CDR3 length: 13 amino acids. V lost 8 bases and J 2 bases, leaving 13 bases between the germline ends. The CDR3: CASFRGPTYEQYF. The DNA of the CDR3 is TGTGCCAGCTTCCGGGGGCCAACCTACGAGCAGTACTTC.

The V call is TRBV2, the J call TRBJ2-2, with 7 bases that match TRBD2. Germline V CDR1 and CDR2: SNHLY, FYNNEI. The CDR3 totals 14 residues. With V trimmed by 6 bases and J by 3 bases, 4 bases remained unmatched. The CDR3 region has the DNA TGTGCCAGCAGGAGGGACTACTACACCGGGGAGCTGTTTTTT. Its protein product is CASRRDYYTGELFF.

The CDR3 sequence is CASSPNRNENTEAFF. The CDR3 nucleotides are TGTGCCAGCTCACCTAACCGGAACGAAAACACTGAAGCTTTCTTT. The V gene is TRBV18, the J gene TRBJ1-1; D not resolved. Germline V lookup: CDR1 KGHSH, CDR2 LQKENI. CDR3 length: 15 amino acids. Between the trimmed V and J ends, which lost 3 bases and 2 bases, there was a span of 13 bases.

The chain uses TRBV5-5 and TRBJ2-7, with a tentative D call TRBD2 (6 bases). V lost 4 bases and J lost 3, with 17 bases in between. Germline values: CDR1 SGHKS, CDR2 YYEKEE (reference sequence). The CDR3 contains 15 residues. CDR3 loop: CASSPSAGGNYEQYF. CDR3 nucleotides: TGTGCCAGCAGCCCCTCGGCCGGCGGGAACTACGAGCAGTACTTC.

As DNA, the CDR3 is TGTGCCGGACAGGGAGGAAGAACTGAAGCTTTCTTT. It encodes CAGQGGRTEAFF. The chain couples TRBV30 to TRBJ1-1; 8 bases align to TRBD1. Germline values: CDR1 GTSNPN, CDR2 SVGIG (reference sequence). The CDR3 extends over 12 amino acids. V was clipped by 8 bases and J by 5 bases; unmatched bases: 7. Filled out from reference TRBV30 and TRBJ1-1, the complete variable domain reads SQTIHQWPATLVQPVGSPLSLECTVEGTSNPNLYWYRQAAGRGLQLLFYSVGIGQISSEVPQNLSASRPQDRQFILSSKKLLLSDSGFYLCAGQGGRTEAFFGQGTRLTVV.

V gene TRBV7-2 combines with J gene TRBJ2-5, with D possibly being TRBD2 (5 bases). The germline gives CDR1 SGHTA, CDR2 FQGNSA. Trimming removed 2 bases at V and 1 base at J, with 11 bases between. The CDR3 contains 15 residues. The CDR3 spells CASSLLGELQETQYF. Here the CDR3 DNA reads TGTGCCAGCAGCTTATTGGGAGAACTCCAAGAGACCCAGTACTTC.

CDR3 DNA: TGCGCCAGCAGCTTGGGGCAGGGGAGTGAAAAACTGTTTTTT. This codes for CASSLGQGSEKLFF. The V and J genes are TRBV5-1 and TRBJ1-4; a weak D match, TRBD1 (6 bases). V was shortened by 0 bases and J by 7 bases, with 10 bases between the two germline ends. The CDR3 has 14 amino acids. Germline V gene sequence: CDR1 SGHRS, CDR2 YFSETQ.

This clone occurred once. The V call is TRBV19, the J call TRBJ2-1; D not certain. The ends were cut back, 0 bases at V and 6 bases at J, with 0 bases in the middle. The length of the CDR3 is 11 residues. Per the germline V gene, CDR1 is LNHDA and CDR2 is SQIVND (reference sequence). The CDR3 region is CASSIDNEQFF. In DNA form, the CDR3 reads TGTGCCAGTAGTATAGACAATGAGCAGTTCTTC. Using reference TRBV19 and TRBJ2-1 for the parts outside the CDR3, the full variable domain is DGGITQSPKYLFRKEGQNVTLSCEQNLNHDAMYWYRQDPGQGLRLIYYSQIVNDFQKGDIAEGYSVSREKKESFPLTVTSAQKNPTAFYLCASSIDNEQFFGPGTRLTVL.

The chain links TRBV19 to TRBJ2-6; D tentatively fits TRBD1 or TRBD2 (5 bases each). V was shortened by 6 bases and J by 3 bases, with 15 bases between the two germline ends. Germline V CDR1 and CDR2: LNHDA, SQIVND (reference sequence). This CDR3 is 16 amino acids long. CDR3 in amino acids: CASSPPGALGANVLTF. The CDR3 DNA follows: TGTGCCAGTAGCCCCCCCGGGGCGCTTGGGGCCAACGTCCTGACTTTC.

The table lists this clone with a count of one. This CDR3 is CASRFGGGAGTEAFF. The CDR3 region has the DNA TGTGCCAGCAGATTCGGTGGTGGAGCAGGCACTGAAGCTTTCTTT. The V and J genes are TRBV5-6 and TRBJ1-1; no firm D call. Trimming cost V 5 bases and J 4 bases, with 18 bases left between them. Germline-derived CDR1 and CDR2 are SGHDT and YYEEEE. This CDR3 has 15 amino acids.

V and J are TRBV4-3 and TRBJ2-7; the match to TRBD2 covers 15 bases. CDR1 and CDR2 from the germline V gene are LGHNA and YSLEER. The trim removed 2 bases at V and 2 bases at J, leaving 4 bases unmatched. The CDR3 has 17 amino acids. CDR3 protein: CASSQSRTSGGAYEQYF. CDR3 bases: TGCGCCAGCAGCCAATCCCGGACTAGCGGGGGGGCCTACGAGCAGTACTTC.

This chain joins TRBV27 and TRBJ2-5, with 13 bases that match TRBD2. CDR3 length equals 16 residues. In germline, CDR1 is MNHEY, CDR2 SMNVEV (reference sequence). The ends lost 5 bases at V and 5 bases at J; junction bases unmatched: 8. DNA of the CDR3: TGTGCCAGCAGTCCCCGGACTAGCGGGGGTAGGGAGACCCAGTACTTC. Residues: CASSPRTSGGRETQYF.

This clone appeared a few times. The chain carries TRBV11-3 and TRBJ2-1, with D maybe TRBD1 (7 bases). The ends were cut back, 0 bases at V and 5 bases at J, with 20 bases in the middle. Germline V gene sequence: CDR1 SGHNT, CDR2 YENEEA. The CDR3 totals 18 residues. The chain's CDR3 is CASSLDQGGSYEDNEQFF. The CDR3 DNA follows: TGTGCCAGCAGCTTAGATCAGGGGGGCTCTTATGAGGACAATGAGCAGTTCTTC.

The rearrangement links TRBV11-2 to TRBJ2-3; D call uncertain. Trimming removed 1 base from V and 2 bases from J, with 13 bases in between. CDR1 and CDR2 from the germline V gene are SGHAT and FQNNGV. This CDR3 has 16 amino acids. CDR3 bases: TGTGCCAGCAGCTTAGGGGCAGATCGGTCCACAGATACGCAGTATTTT. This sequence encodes CASSLGADRSTDTQYF.

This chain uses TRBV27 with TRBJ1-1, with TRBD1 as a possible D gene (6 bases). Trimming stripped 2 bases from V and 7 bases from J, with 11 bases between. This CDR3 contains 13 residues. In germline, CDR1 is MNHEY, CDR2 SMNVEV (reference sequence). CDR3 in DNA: TGTGCCAGCAGTTTAGGGAACAGGGTTGAAGCTTTCTTT. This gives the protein CASSLGNRVEAFF.

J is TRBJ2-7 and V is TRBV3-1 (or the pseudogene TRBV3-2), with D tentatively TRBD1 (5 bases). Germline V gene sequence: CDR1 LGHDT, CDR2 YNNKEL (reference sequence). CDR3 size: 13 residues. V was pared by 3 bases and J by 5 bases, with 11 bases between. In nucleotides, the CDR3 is TGTGCCAGCAGCCAGTGGCAGGGTGACGAGCAGTACTTC. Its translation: CASSQWQGDEQYF.

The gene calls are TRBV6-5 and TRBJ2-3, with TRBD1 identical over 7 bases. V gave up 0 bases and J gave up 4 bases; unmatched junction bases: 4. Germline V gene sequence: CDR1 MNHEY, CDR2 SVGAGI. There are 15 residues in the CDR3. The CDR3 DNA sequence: TGTGCCAGCAGTTACTCAGGGGGCTTGGCAGATACGCAGTATTTT. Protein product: CASSYSGGLADTQYF.

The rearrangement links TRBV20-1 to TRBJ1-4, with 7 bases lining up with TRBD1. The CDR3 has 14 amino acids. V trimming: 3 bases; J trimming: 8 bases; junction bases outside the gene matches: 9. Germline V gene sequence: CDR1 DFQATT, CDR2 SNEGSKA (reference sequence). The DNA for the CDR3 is TGCAGTGCTAGTCCCAGGGGGGGTAGGGAAAAACTGTTTTTT. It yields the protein CSASPRGGREKLFF.

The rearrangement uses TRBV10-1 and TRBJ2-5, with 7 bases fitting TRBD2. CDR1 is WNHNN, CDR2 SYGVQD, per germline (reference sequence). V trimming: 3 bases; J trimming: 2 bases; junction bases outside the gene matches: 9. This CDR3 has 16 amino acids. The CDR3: CASSDLAGVFQETQYF. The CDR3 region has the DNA TGCGCCAGCAGTGACCTCGCGGGAGTTTTTCAAGAGACCCAGTACTTC.

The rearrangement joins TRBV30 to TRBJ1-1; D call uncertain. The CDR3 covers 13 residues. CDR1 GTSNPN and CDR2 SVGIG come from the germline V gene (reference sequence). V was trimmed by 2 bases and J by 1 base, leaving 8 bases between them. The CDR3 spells CAWSLWQNTEAFF. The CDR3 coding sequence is TGTGCCTGGAGTCTTTGGCAGAACACTGAAGCTTTCTTT.